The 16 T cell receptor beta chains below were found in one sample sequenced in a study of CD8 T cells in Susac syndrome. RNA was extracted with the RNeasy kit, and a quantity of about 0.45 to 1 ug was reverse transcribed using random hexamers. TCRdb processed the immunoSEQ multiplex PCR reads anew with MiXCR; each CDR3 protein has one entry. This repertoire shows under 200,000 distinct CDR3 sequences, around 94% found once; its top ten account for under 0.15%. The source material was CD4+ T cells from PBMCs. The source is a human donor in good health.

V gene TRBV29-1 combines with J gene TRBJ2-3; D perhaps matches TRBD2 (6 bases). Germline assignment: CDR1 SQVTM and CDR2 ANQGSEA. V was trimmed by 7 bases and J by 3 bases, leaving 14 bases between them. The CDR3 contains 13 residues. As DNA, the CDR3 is TGCAGCGGAGAGGGAGGTCTAACAGATACGCAGTATTTT. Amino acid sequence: CSGEGGLTDTQYF.

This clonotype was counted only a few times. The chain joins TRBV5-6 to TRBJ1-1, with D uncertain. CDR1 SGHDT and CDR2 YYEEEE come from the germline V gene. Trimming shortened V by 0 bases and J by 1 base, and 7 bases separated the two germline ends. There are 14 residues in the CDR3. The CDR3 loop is CASSLGQANTEAFF. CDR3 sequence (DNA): TGTGCCAGCAGCTTGGGGCAGGCGAACACTGAAGCTTTCTTT.

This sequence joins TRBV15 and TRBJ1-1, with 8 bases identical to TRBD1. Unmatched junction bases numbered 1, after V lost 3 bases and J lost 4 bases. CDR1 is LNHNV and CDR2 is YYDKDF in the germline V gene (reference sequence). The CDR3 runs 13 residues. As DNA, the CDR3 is TGTGCCACCAGCAGGGACAGGGCCACTGAAGCTTTCTTT. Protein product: CATSRDRATEAFF.

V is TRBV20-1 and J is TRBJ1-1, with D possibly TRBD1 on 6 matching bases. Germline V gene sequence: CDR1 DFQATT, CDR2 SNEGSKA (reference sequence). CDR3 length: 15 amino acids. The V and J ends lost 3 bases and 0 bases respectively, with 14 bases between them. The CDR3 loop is CSASRTATLNTEAFF. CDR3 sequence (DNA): TGCAGTGCTAGCCGGACAGCCACCCTGAACACTGAAGCTTTCTTT.

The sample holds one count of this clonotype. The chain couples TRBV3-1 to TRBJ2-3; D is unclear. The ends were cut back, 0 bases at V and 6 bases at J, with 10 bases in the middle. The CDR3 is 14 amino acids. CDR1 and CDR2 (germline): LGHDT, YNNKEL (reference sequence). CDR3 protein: CASSQDIASDTQYF. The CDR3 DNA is TGTGCCAGCAGCCAAGATATTGCCAGCGATACGCAGTATTTT.

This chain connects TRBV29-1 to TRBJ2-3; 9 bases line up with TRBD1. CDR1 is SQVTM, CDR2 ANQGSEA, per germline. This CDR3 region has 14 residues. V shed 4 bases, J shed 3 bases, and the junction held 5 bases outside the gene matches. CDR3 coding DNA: TGCAGCGTTGCCCCTGGACAGGGGACAGATACGCAGTATTTT. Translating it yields CSVAPGQGTDTQYF.

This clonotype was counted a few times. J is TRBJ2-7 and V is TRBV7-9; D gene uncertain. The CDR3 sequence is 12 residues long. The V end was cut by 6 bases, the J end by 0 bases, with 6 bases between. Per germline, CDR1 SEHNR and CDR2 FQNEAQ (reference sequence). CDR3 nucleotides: TGTGCCAGCAGTTGGAGCTCCTACGAGCAGTACTTC. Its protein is CASSWSSYEQYF.

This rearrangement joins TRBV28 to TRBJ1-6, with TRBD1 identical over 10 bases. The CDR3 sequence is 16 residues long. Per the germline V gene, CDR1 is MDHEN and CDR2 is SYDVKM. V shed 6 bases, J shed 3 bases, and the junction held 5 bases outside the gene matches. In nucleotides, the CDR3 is TGTGCCAGCAGCATTGACAGGGGGCTCTATAATTCACCCCTCCACTTT. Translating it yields CASSIDRGLYNSPLHF.

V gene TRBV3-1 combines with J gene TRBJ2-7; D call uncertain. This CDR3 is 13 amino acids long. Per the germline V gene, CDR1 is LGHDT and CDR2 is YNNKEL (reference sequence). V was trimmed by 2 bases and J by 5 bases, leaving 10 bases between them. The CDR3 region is CASSQRPSNEQYF. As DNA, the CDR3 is TGTGCCAGCAGCCAAAGGCCGTCCAACGAGCAGTACTTC.

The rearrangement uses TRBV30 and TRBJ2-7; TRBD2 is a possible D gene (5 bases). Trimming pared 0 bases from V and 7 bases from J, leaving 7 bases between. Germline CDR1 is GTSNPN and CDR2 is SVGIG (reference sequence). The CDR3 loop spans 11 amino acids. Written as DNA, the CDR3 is TGTGCCTGGAGTGTACCGGGGGAGCAGTACTTC. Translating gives CAWSVPGEQYF.

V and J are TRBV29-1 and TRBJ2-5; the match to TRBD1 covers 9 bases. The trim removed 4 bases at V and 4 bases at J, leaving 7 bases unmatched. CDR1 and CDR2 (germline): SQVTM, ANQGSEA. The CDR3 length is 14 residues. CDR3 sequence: CSVGWTGVTETQYF. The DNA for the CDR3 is TGCAGCGTTGGCTGGACAGGGGTTACAGAGACCCAGTACTTC. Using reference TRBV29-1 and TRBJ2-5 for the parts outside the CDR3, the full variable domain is SAVISQKPSRDICQRGTSLTIQCQVDSQVTMMFWYRQQPGQSLTLIATANQGSEATYESGFVIDKFPISRPNLTFSTLTVSNMSPEDSSIYLCSVGWTGVTETQYFGPGTRLLVL.

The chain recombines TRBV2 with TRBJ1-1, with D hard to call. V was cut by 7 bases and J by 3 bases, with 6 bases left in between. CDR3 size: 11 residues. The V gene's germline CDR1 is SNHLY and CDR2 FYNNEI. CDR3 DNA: TGTGCCAGCAAGACTTACACTGAAGCTTTCTTT. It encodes CASKTYTEAFF.

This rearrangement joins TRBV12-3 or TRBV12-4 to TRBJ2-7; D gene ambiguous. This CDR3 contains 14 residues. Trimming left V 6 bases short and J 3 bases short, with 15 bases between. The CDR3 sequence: CASSSTGTVYEQYF. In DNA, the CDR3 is TGTGCCAGCAGCTCTACGGGTACTGTCTACGAGCAGTACTTC.

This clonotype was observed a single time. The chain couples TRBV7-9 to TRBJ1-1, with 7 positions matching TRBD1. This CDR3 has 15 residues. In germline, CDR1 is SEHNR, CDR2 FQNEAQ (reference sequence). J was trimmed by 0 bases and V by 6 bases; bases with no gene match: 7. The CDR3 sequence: CASSEQGQLNTEAFF. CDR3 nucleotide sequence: TGTGCCAGCAGTGAGCAGGGACAGCTGAACACTGAAGCTTTCTTT.

The CDR3 loop reads CASSQGGTENTGELFF. CDR3 in DNA: TGCGCCAGCAGCCAAGGGGGGACAGAAAACACCGGGGAGCTGTTTTTT. V usage is TRBV4-3 and J usage is TRBJ2-2; 7 nucleotides match TRBD1. There are 16 residues in the CDR3. Trimming took 1 base from V and 2 from J; bases not matched to a gene: 4. Germline values: CDR1 LGHNA, CDR2 YSLEER.

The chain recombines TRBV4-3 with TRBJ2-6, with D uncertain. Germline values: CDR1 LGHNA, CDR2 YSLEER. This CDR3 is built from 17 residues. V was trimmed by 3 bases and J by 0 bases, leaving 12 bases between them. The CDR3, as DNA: TGCGCCAGCAGCCAGGAAGTTCCCAGCTCTGGGGCCAACGTCCTGACTTTC. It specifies CASSQEVPSSGANVLTF.